These 4 T cell receptor beta chains came from one sample sequenced in a study of blood T cell repertoires in COVID-19. Using immunoSEQ multiplex PCR, the repertoire was profiled, and TCRdb retains in-frame clones only, with some absent. The repertoire has roughly 80,000 clones, over 75% of them found once; the top ten carry 9.5% to 15%. Sequenced material: peripheral blood. These receptors originate from an elderly man with acute or convalescent COVID-19.

This clone was counted a single time. The rearrangement joins TRBV25-1 to TRBJ2-7, with D hard to call. V shed 6 bases and J shed 0 bases, with 6 bases lying between them. The CDR3 covers 12 residues. CDR1 MGHDK and CDR2 SYGVNS come from the germline V gene. The CDR3 sequence is CASSRSSYEQYF. In nucleotides, the CDR3 is TGTGCCAGCAGCCGGAGCTCCTACGAGCAGTACTTC.

The gene calls are TRBV3-1 (or the pseudogene TRBV3-2) and TRBJ1-6; 12 bases are a match to TRBD1. The J segment lost 5 bases and the V segment lost 4 bases, leaving 3 bases of the junction unmatched. Per the germline V gene, CDR1 is LGHDT and CDR2 is YNNKEL (reference sequence). This CDR3 is built from 16 residues. CDR3 region: CASSRGTGGNNSPLHF. The CDR3 DNA follows: TGTGCCAGCAGCCGAGGGACAGGGGGCAATAATTCACCCCTCCACTTT.

J is TRBJ1-4 and V is TRBV9; D remains unclear. The CDR3 contains 16 residues. V lost 0 bases and J 0 bases, leaving 9 bases between the germline ends. Germline V gene sequence: CDR1 SGDLS, CDR2 YYNGEE. DNA for the CDR3: TGTGCCAGCAGCGTAGGAACGAGGGCAACTAATGAAAAACTGTTTTTT. Translation: CASSVGTRATNEKLFF.

The chain uses TRBV10-1 and TRBJ2-2, with TRBD2 identical over 11 bases. V was clipped by 3 bases and J by 6 bases; unmatched bases: 6. Germline V gene lookup returns CDR1 WNHNN and CDR2 SYGVQD (reference sequence). There are 16 residues in the CDR3. The CDR3 region has the DNA TGCGCCAGCAGTGAAAGCGGACTAGCGGGTTCCGGGGAGCTGTTTTTT. It specifies CASSESGLAGSGELFF.